These T cell receptor beta chains were read from a single sample in a study of shared clonotypes between healthy human individuals. Using immunoSEQ multiplex PCR, the repertoire was profiled, and TCRdb retains in-frame clones only, with some absent. The sample yields fewer than 650,000 clones, over 65% seen once. Sequences were obtained from PBMCs. The receptors come from a woman between 40 and 50 years old in good health. Some clones in this sample may be carry-over from other donors' samples. CDR3s include the opening cysteine and the closing phenylalanine or tryptophan. D genes are given only for firm matches. Only some rows state a clone size, as once, few, many or a class for expanded clones.

D: TRBD1; size: -; V: TRBV5-1; J: TRBJ1-2; DNA: TGCGCCAGCACCCTCTCCCTGGACAGGGCTGGGGGCTACACCTTC; CDR3: CASTLSLDRAGGYTF
D: TRBD2; size: -; V: TRBV11-3; J: TRBJ2-1; DNA: TGTGCCAGCAGCCTACTAGCGGGAGCCTACAATGAGCAGTTCTTC; CDR3: CASSLLAGAYNEQFF
D: TRBD2; size: once; V: TRBV7-2; J: TRBJ2-3; DNA: TGTGCCAGCAGCTTAGTTCCTAGCGGGAGGGCAGGAGATACGCAGTATTTT; CDR3: CASSLVPSGRAGDTQYF
D: TRBD2; size: -; V: TRBV11-2; J: TRBJ2-7; DNA: TGTGCCAGCAGCTTCATAGCGGGATCAACCTACGAGCAGTACTTC; CDR3: CASSFIAGSTYEQYF
D: TRBD1; size: -; V: TRBV6-1; J: TRBJ2-2; DNA: TGTGCCAGCAAGCTGGACAGGGTGGGTGGGGAGCTGTTTTTT; CDR3: CASKLDRVGGELFF
D: TRBD1; size: -; V: TRBV13; J: TRBJ1-1; DNA: TGTGCCAGCAGTGATGGGCAGGGACAGAAAGCTTTCTTT; CDR3: CASSDGQGQKAFF
D: TRBD2; size: many; V: TRBV6-5; J: TRBJ2-3; DNA: TGTGCCAGCAGTTACACCCCTAGCGGGAGCACAGATACGCAGTATTTT; CDR3: CASSYTPSGSTDTQYF
D: TRBD1; size: -; V: TRBV7-9; J: TRBJ2-5; DNA: TGTGCCAGCAGCTTACGGACAGGGGGCTTGGAGACCCAGTACTTC; CDR3: CASSLRTGGLETQYF
D: -; size: -; V: TRBV6-1; J: TRBJ2-7; DNA: TGTGCCAGCAGTGAAGCCGGGGAGTCCCACGAGCAGTACTTC; CDR3: CASSEAGESHEQYF
D: -; size: -; V: TRBV5-5; J: TRBJ1-4; DNA: TGTGCCAGCAGCTTGGCCCGAGCGAGAGGGAATGAAAAACTGTTTTTT; CDR3: CASSLARARGNEKLFF
D: TRBD1; size: -; V: TRBV10-3; J: TRBJ1-1; DNA: TGTGCCATCAGTGCCTCGGGACAGCTGAACACTGAAGCTTTCTTT; CDR3: CAISASGQLNTEAFF
D: -; size: -; V: TRBV7-2; J: TRBJ2-2; DNA: TGTGCCAGCAGCCCCTCCGTGGTAGCGCGCACCGGGGAGCTGTTTTTT; CDR3: CASSPSVVARTGELFF
D: -; size: few; V: TRBV6-4; J: TRBJ2-3; DNA: TGTGCCAGCAGTGACCGGGGAATGGAAACAGATACGCAGTATTTT; CDR3: CASSDRGMETDTQYF
D: TRBD2; size: once; V: TRBV6-4; J: TRBJ2-3; DNA: TGTGCCAGCAGTGACTCGAGAGGGAGCGGGAGGACAGATACGCAGTATTTT; CDR3: CASSDSRGSGRTDTQYF
D: -; size: -; V: TRBV5-1; J: TRBJ2-5; DNA: TGCGCCAGCACCCTGAATCCCCGCGAGACCCAGTACTTC; CDR3: CASTLNPRETQYF
D: -; size: -; V: TRBV29-1; J: TRBJ2-7; DNA: TGCAGCGTTGCAACTACAGGGAACTACGAGCAGTACTTC; CDR3: CSVATTGNYEQYF
D: -; size: -; V: TRBV18; J: TRBJ1-1; DNA: TGTGCCAGCTCACCCAGAGGGGGAGCCGCCACTGAAGCTTTCTTT; CDR3: CASSPRGGAATEAFF
D: -; size: few; V: TRBV5-4; J: TRBJ2-7; DNA: TGTGCCAGCAGCTTGGACCCAGGGAACGAGCAGTACTTC; CDR3: CASSLDPGNEQYF
D: TRBD1; size: -; V: TRBV11-2; J: TRBJ2-7; DNA: TGTGCCAGCAGCTTAGGGATGACAGGGGCCCAAGGGGAGCAGTACTTC; CDR3: CASSLGMTGAQGEQYF
D: TRBD2; size: many; V: TRBV2; J: TRBJ2-2; DNA: TGTGCCAGCAGTTACGGACTAGCGGGTGGGATGGAGCTGTTTTTT; CDR3: CASSYGLAGGMELFF
D: TRBD1; size: -; V: TRBV7-9; J: TRBJ2-7; DNA: TGTGCCAGCACCAAGCTGGGACAGGGTTCCTACGAGCAGTACTTC; CDR3: CASTKLGQGSYEQYF
D: -; size: -; V: TRBV10-3; J: TRBJ1-5; DNA: TGTGCCATCAGTGGGGGGGGCCGGGCAAGCAATCAGCCCCAGCATTTT; CDR3: CAISGGGRASNQPQHF
D: TRBD1; size: many; V: TRBV29-1; J: TRBJ1-1; DNA: TGCAGCGTTACAGGGGGTCCCGCGGGGACTGAAGCTTTCTTT; CDR3: CSVTGGPAGTEAFF
D: TRBD1; size: -; V: TRBV30; J: TRBJ1-4; DNA: TGTGCCTGGGCAACAGGGGCGACTAATGAAAAACTGTTTTTT; CDR3: CAWATGATNEKLFF
D: TRBD1; size: -; V: TRBV18; J: TRBJ2-1; DNA: TGTGCCAGCTCAGCTGTACAGGGGCCAGACAATGAGCAGTTCTTC; CDR3: CASSAVQGPDNEQFF
D: -; size: once; V: TRBV4-1; J: TRBJ1-2; DNA: TGCGCCAGCAGCCAAGCCACACAGGGAAGCTATGGCTACACCTTC; CDR3: CASSQATQGSYGYTF
D: -; size: -; V: TRBV10-3; J: TRBJ2-7; DNA: TGTGCCATCAGCAAGACGGGCCCCTACGAGCAGTACTTC; CDR3: CAISKTGPYEQYF
D: -; size: -; V: TRBV28; J: TRBJ2-2; DNA: TGTGCCAGCCGGGACTCCCGGGAGCTGTTTTTT; CDR3: CASRDSRELFF
D: -; size: few; V: TRBV30; J: TRBJ1-3; DNA: TGTGCCTGGGCGGGAGGCTCTGGAAACACCATATATTTT; CDR3: CAWAGGSGNTIYF
D: -; size: -; V: TRBV30; J: TRBJ2-3; DNA: TGTGCCTGGAGTGTTCCCGAAGTGGGGGGCACAGATACGCAGTATTTT; CDR3: CAWSVPEVGGTDTQYF
D: -; size: -; V: TRBV6-5; J: TRBJ1-4; DNA: TGTGCCAGCAGTTACTCCGGGTCAACTAATGAAAAACTGTTTTTT; CDR3: CASSYSGSTNEKLFF
D: TRBD1; size: once; V: TRBV9; J: TRBJ1-4; DNA: TGTGCCAGCAGCGCCGGGACAGGCGCTAATGAAAAACTGTTTTTT; CDR3: CASSAGTGANEKLFF
D: -; size: -; V: TRBV7-6; J: TRBJ2-3; DNA: TGTGCCAGCAGCTTAGGCAGGGGCGATACGCAGTATTTT; CDR3: CASSLGRGDTQYF
D: TRBD2; size: -; V: TRBV7-2; J: TRBJ2-7; DNA: TGTGCCAGCAGCCTAAGGACTAGCGTTTCCTACGAGCAGTACTTC; CDR3: CASSLRTSVSYEQYF
D: -; size: -; V: TRBV4-3; J: TRBJ2-1; DNA: TGCGCCAGCAGCCAAGAGGAGTTCAGGTTGGGGGACGTTTACAATGAGCAGTTCTTC; CDR3: CASSQEEFRLGDVYNEQFF
D: -; size: -; V: TRBV7-9; J: TRBJ1-1; DNA: TGTGCCAGCAGCTCCCCAGGGCGGGGGGAAGCTTTCTTT; CDR3: CASSSPGRGEAFF
D: TRBD2; size: -; V: TRBV5-4; J: TRBJ2-3; DNA: TGTGCCAGCAGCCTGGGACTAGCGGGAGGACGAGATACGCAGTATTTT; CDR3: CASSLGLAGGRDTQYF
D: -; size: -; V: TRBV28; J: TRBJ2-2; DNA: TGTGCCAGCAGTTTTAGTGTGGAGACCGGGGAGCTGTTTTTT; CDR3: CASSFSVETGELFF
D: TRBD1; size: -; V: TRBV14; J: TRBJ2-3; DNA: TGTGCCAGCAGCCAAAGACAGGGTCGCACAGATACGCAGTATTTT; CDR3: CASSQRQGRTDTQYF
D: TRBD1; size: -; V: TRBV4-1; J: TRBJ2-7; DNA: TGCGCCAGCAGCTCAGACCGGGACAGGGCTAGGTACGAGCAATACTTC; CDR3: CASSSDRDRARYEQYF
D: -; size: -; V: TRBV18; J: TRBJ2-7; DNA: TGTGCCAGCTCACCCTCGAGATCCTACGAGCAGTACTTC; CDR3: CASSPSRSYEQYF
D: -; size: once; V: TRBV5-4; J: TRBJ2-1; DNA: TGTGCCAGCAGCGGAGGGAGCGGTCCCATCTACAATGAGCAGTTCTTC; CDR3: CASSGGSGPIYNEQFF
D: -; size: -; V: TRBV27; J: TRBJ1-4; DNA: TGTGCCAGCAGTTCGTTCAGTACAACTAATGAAAAACTGTTTTTT; CDR3: CASSSFSTTNEKLFF
D: -; size: few; V: TRBV4-2; J: TRBJ1-4; DNA: TGTGCCAGCAGAAACAGGGACTATAATGAAAAACTGTTTTTT; CDR3: CASRNRDYNEKLFF
D: TRBD1; size: -; V: TRBV6-6; J: TRBJ2-2; DNA: TGTGCCAGCAGTTACAACCGGGACAGGAACACCGGGGAGCTGTTTTTT; CDR3: CASSYNRDRNTGELFF
D: TRBD2; size: once; V: TRBV2; J: TRBJ2-2; DNA: TGTGCCAGCAGTAGACTAGCGGGAGAAGCCGGGGAGCTGTTTTTT; CDR3: CASSRLAGEAGELFF